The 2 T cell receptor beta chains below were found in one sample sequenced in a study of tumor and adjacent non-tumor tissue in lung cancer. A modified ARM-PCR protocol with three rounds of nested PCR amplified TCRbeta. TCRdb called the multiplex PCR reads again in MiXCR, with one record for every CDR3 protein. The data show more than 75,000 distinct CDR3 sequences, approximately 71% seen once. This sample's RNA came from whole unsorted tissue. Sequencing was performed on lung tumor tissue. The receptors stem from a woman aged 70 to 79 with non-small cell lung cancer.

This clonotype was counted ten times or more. CDR3 DNA sequence: TGTGCCAGCAGCTTAGACACAGATACGCAGTATTTT. Protein sequence: CASSLDTDTQYF. This rearrangement joins TRBV18 to TRBJ2-3; D ambiguous. V lost 8 bases to trimming and J lost 2 bases, with 8 bases between them. This CDR3 region has 12 residues. CDR1 and CDR2 from the germline V gene are KGHSH and LQKENI.

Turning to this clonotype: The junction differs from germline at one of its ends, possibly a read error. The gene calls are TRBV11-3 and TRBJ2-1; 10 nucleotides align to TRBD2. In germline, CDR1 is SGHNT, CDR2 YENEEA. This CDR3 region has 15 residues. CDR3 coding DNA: TGTGCTAGTAGCTTAGCTAGCGGGAGCTACTATGAGCAGTTCTTC. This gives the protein CASSLASGSYYEQFF.